The entry below describes one T cell receptor (beta chain). The antigen remains undetermined. This entry comes from a study of cytomegalovirus exposure and HLA in healthy donors. Findings and caveats of the study: Among donors in an Asian-associated ancestry cluster, a later analysis reportedly found fewer N-insertions than the roughly 700-donor mean. The authors enumerated over 150 TCR beta chains as linked to cytomegalovirus.

It was with 60 Vbeta and 13 Jbeta primers that the PCR ran. Clones were sequenced by immunoSEQ multiplex PCR, and TCRdb holds only the in-frame ones, with some missing. Recorded here are 150,000 or so clones; the top ten clones represent 1.5% to 2%. Trimming stripped 0 bases from V and 2 bases from J, with 8 bases between. Germline V gene sequence: CDR1 SGHRS, CDR2 YFSETQ. The CDR3 consists of 15 residues. The TCR was taken from a woman aged 45 to 65 in good health and CMV-seronegative. Sequencing used PBMCs. J is TRBJ1-4 and V is TRBV5-1; weak D call: TRBD1 (6 bases). The CDR3: CASSLDGQTNEKLFF. The CDR3, as DNA: TGCGCCAGCAGCTTGGACGGACAGACTAATGAAAAACTGTTTTTT.